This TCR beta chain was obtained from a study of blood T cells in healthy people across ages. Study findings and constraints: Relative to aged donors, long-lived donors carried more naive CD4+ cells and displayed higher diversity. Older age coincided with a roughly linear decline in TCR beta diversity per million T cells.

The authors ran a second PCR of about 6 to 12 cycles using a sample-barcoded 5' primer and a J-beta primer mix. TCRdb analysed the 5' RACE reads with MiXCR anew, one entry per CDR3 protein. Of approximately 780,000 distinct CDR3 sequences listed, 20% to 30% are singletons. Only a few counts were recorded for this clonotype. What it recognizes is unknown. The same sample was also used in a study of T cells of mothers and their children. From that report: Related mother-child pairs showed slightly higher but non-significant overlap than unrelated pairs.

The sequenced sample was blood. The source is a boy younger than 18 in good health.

CDR3 sequence (DNA): TGTGCCAGCAGAGACCGCGGGACGAGTGAGCAGTACTTC. Its translation is CASRDRGTSEQYF. The chain recombines TRBV6-6 with TRBJ2-7, with a possible D match to TRBD2 (6 bases). There are 13 residues in the CDR3. The germline CDR1 and CDR2 sequences are MNHNY and SVGAGI (reference sequence). Trimming shortened V by 6 bases and J by 7 bases, and 16 bases separated the two germline ends.